This TCR beta chain originates from a study of blood T cell repertoires in COVID-19. At the level of the study: Sources were T cells, B-cell-depleted T cells, or PBMCs; the material itself was cDNA or gDNA.

Germline V gene lookup returns CDR1 MNHNS and CDR2 SASEGT. This CDR3 is 15 amino acids long. V shed 2 bases and J shed 4 bases, with 14 bases lying between them. Sequenced by immunoSEQ multiplex PCR; TCRdb stores in-frame clones only, minus some. The sample contains approximately 280,000 clones, approximately 85% of which appear only once. The sequence derives from a woman in her seventies with acute or convalescent COVID-19. Sequencing was done on a sample of peripheral blood. The chain couples TRBV6-1 to TRBJ1-2, with D maybe TRBD1 (5 bases). The CDR3 protein is CASSERDSGGYGYTF. DNA for the CDR3: TGTGCCAGCAGTGAACGTGATTCCGGGGGCTATGGCTACACCTTC.